The table lists the clone carrying this T cell receptor (beta chain) with a count of one. This sample was taken from a study of blood T cell repertoires in COVID-19. In the study overall: Sites across the United States, Italy and Spain contributed samples from acute and convalescent COVID-19. T cells, B-cell-depleted T cells, or PBMCs provided the cDNA or gDNA that served as material.

Clones were sequenced by immunoSEQ multiplex PCR, and TCRdb holds only the in-frame ones, with some missing. The sample consists of 40,000 to 50,000 clones, 80% to 90% of them appearing once. The TCR was taken from a human donor in a cohort sampled during active COVID-19. The material sequenced was peripheral blood.

The CDR3 sequence is CASSVQGDYNEQFF. The CDR3 DNA follows: TGTGCCAGCAGCGTGCAGGGGGACTACAATGAGCAGTTCTTC. The rearrangement joins TRBV9 to TRBJ2-1; 7 bases line up with TRBD1. The CDR3 loop spans 14 amino acids. Germline values: CDR1 SGDLS, CDR2 YYNGEE. J lost 3 bases, V lost 2 bases, and 2 bases had no gene match. The whole variable domain, remainder taken from reference TRBV9 and TRBJ2-1, is DSGVTQTPKHLITATGQRVTLRCSPRSGDLSVYWYQQSLDQGLQFLIQYYNGEERAKGNILERFSAQQFPDLHSELNLSSLELGDSALYFCASSVQGDYNEQFFGPGTRLTVL.